This T cell receptor (beta chain) was sequenced during a study of blood T cell repertoires in COVID-19. Study background: T cells, B-cell-depleted T cells, or PBMCs provided the cDNA or gDNA that served as material.

Sequenced by immunoSEQ multiplex PCR; TCRdb stores in-frame clones only, minus some. The sample has about 110,000 clones, 75% to 90% seen once; the top ten hold 1.1%. The receptor's source is a human donor in a cohort sampled during active COVID-19. Sequenced sample: peripheral blood.

DNA of the CDR3: TGTGCCAGTAGTGATCCGGGACAAATTTCCTACGAGCAGTACTTC. Encoded protein: CASSDPGQISYEQYF. The V call is TRBV19, the J call TRBJ2-7; a weak D match, TRBD1 (6 bases). Germline V CDR1 and CDR2: LNHDA, SQIVND (reference sequence). Trimming took off 5 bases at V and 1 base at J, with 15 bases between the two ends. This CDR3 is 15 amino acids long.